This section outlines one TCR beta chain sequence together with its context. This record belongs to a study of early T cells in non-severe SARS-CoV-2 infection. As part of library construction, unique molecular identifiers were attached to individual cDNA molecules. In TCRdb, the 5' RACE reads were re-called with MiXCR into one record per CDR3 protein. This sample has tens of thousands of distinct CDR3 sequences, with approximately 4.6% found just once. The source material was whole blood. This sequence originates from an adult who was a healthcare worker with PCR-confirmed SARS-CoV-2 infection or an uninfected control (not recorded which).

Here the CDR3 DNA reads TGCAGTGCTGGGGGACAGGTTATTTATGGCTACACCTTC. Its translation is CSAGGQVIYGYTF. The rearrangement uses TRBV20-1 and TRBJ1-2, with TRBD1 identical over 8 bases. J lost 5 bases, V lost 5 bases, and 7 bases had no gene match. The CDR3 loop spans 13 amino acids. Looked up from germline, CDR1 is DFQATT and CDR2 is SNEGSKA (reference sequence).